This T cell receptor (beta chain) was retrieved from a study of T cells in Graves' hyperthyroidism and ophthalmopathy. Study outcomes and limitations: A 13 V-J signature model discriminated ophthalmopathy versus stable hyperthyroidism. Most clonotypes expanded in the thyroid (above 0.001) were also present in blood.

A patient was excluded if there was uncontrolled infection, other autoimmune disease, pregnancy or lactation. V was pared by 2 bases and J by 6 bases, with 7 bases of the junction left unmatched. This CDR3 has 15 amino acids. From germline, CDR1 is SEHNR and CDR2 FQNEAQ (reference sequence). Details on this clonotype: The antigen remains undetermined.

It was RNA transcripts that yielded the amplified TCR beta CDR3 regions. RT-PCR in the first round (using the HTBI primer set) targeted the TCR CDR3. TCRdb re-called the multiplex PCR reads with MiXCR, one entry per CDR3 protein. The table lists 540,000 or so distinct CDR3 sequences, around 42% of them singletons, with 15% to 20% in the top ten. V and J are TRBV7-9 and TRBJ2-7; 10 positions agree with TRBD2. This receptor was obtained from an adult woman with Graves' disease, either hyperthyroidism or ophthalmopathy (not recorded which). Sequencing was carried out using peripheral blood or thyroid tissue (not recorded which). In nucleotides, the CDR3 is TGTGCCAGCAGCTTATCTAGCGGGAGAGTCTTCGAGCAGTACTTC. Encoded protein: CASSLSSGRVFEQYF.